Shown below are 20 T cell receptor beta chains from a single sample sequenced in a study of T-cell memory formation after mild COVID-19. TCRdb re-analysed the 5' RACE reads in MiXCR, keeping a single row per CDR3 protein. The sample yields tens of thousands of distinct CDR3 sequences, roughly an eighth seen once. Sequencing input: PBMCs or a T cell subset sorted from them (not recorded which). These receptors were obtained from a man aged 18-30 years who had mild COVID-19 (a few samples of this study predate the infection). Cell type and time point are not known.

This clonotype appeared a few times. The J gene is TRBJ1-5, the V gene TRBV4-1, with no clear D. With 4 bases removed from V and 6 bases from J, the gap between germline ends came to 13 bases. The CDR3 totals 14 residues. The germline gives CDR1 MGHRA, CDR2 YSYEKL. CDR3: CASSLLGSGQPQHF. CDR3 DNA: TGCGCCAGCAGCCTCCTTGGGTCGGGTCAGCCCCAGCATTTT.

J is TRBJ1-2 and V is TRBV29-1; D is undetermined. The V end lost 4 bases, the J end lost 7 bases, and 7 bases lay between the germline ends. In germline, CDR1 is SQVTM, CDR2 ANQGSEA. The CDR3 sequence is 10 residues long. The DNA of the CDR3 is TGCAGCGTTGGGGGTGTTGGCTACACCTTC. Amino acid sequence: CSVGGVGYTF.

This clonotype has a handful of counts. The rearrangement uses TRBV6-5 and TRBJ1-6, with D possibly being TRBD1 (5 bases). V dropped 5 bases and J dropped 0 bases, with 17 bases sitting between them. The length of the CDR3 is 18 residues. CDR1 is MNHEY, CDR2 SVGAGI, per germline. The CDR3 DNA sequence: TGTGCCAGCAGTAACTATCCTGGGGGGAGCTCCTATAATTCACCCCTCCACTTT. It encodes CASSNYPGGSSYNSPLHF.

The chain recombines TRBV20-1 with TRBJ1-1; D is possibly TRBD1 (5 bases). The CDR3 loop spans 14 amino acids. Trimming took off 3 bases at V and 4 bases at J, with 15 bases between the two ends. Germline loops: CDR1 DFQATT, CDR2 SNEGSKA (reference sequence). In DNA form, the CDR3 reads TGCAGTGCTAGCTTGTGGGGCGCGGGCACTGAAGCTTTCTTT. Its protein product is CSASLWGAGTEAFF.

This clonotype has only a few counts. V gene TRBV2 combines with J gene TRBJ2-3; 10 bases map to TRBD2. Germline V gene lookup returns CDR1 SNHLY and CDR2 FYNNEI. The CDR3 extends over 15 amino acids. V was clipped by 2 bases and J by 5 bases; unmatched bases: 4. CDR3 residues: CASSERASGGDTQYF. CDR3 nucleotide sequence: TGTGCCAGCAGTGAACGGGCTAGCGGGGGAGATACGCAGTATTTT. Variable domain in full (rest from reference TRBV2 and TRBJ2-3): EPEVTQTPSHQVTQMGQEVILRCVPISNHLYFYWYRQILGQKVEFLVSFYNNEISEKSEIFDDQFSVERPDGSNFTLKIRSTKLEDSAMYFCASSERASGGDTQYFGPGTRLTVL.

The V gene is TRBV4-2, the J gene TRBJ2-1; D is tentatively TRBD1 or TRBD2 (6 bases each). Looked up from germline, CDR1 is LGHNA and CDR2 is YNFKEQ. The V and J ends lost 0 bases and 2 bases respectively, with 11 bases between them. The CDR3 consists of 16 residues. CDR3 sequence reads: CASSQDPEGAYNEQFF. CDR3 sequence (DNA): TGTGCCAGCAGCCAAGATCCGGAGGGGGCCTACAATGAGCAGTTCTTC.

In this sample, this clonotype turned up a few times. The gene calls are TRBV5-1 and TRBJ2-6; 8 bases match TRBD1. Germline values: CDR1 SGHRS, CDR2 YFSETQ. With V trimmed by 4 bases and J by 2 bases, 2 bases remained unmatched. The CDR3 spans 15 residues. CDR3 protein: CASSAGGAGANVLTF. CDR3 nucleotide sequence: TGCGCCAGCAGCGCAGGGGGCGCTGGGGCCAACGTCCTGACTTTC.

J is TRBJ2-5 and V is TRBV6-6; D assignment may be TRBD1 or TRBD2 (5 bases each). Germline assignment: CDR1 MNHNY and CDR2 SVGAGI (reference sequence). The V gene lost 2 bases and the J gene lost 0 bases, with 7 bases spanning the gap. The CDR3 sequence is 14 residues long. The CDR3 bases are TGTGCCAGCAGTTACGGGACGTACCAAGAGACCCAGTACTTC. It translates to CASSYGTYQETQYF.

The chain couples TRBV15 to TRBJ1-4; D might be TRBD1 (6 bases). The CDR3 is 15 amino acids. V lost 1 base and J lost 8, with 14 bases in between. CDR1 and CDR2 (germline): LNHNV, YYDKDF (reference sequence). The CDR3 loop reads CATSRVRGAGEKLFF. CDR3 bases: TGTGCCACCAGCAGAGTAAGGGGGGCGGGCGAAAAACTGTTTTTT.

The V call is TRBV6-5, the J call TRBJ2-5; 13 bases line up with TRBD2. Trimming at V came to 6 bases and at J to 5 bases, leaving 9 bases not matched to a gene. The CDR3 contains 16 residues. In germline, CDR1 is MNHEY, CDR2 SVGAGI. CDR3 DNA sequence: TGTGCCAGCAGGCCGACTAGCGGGGGGCCTTGGGAGACCCAGTACTTC. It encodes CASRPTSGGPWETQYF.

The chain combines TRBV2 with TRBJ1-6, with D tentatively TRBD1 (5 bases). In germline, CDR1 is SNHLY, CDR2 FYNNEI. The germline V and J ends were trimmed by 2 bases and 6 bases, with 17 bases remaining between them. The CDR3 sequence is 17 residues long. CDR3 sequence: CASSEPGLSATNSPLHF. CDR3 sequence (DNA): TGTGCCAGCAGTGAACCGGGACTTTCCGCGACTAATTCACCCCTCCACTTT.

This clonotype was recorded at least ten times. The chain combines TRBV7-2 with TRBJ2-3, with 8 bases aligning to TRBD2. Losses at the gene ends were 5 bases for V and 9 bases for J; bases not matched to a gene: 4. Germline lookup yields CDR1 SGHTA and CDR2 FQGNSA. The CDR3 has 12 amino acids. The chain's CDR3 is CASSPVAGTQYF. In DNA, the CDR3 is TGTGCCAGCAGCCCAGTAGCGGGAACGCAGTATTTT.

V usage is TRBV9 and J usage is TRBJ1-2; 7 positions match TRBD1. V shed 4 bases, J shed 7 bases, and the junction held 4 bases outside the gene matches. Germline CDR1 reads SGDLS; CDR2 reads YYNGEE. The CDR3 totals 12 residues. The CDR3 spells CASSRGGSGYTF. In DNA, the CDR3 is TGTGCCAGCAGCCGAGGGGGCTCTGGCTACACCTTC. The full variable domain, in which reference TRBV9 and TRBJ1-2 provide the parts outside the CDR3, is DSGVTQTPKHLITATGQRVTLRCSPRSGDLSVYWYQQSLDQGLQFLIQYYNGEERAKGNILERFSAQQFPDLHSELNLSSLELGDSALYFCASSRGGSGYTFGSGTRLTVV.

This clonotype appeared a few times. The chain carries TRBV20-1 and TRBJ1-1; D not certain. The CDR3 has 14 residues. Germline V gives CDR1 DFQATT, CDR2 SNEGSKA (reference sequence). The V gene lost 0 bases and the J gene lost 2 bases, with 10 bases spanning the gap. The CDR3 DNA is TGCAGTGCTAGAGATTTCGCGGTTAACACTGAAGCTTTCTTT. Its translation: CSARDFAVNTEAFF.

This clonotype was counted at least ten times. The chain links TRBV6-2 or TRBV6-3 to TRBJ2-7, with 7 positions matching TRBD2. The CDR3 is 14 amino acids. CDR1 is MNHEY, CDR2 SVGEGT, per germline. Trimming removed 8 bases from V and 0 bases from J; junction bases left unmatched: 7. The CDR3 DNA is TGTGCCAGCCACCGGGACTACAACTCCTACGAGCAGTACTTC. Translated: CASHRDYNSYEQYF.

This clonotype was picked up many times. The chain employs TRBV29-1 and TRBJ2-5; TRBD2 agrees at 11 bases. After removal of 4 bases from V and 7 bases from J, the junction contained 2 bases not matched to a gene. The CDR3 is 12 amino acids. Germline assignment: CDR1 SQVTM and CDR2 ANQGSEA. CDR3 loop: CSVGGTSGTQYF. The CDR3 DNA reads TGCAGCGTTGGGGGGACTAGCGGGACCCAGTACTTC.

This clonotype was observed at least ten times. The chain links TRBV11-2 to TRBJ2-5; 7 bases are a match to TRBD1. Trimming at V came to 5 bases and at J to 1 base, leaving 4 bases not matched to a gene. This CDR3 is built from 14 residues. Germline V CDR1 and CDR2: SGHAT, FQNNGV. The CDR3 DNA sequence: TGTGCCAGCAGCCCAGGGGGTACCCAAGAGACCCAGTACTTC. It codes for CASSPGGTQETQYF.

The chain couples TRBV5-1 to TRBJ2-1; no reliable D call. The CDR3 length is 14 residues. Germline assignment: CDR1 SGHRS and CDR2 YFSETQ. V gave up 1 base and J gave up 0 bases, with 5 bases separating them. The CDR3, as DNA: TGCGCCAGCAGCTTGAGAGCCTCCTACAATGAGCAGTTCTTC. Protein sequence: CASSLRASYNEQFF.

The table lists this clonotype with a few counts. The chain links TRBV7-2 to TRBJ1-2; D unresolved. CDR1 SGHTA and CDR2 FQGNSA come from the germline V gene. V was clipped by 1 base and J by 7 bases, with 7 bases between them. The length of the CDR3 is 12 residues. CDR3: CASSLDDVGYTF. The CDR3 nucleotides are TGTGCCAGCAGCTTAGATGACGTTGGCTACACCTTC.

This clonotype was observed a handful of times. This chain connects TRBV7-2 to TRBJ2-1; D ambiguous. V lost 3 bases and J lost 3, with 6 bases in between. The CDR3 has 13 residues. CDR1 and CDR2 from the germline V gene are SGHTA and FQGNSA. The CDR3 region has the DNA TGTGCCAGCAGCTTTACTAACTACAATGAGCAGTTCTTC. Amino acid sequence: CASSFTNYNEQFF.